Following are 24 T cell receptor beta chains from one sample sequenced in a study of shared clonotypes between healthy human individuals. Terminally differentiated effector memory CD45RA+ cells were excluded from the naive CD8 cells, which were CD45RO-negative and positively selected for CCR7. Measured with immunoSEQ multiplex PCR; TCRdb has only the in-frame clones, and not every one. This repertoire shows 660,000 or so clones, around 96% found once; its top ten account for roughly 0.1%. The specimen sequenced was naive CD8+ T cells sorted from blood. Source of these receptors: a woman between 25 and 40 years old in good health.

The V call is TRBV11-2, the J call TRBJ2-5; D is unresolved. The CDR3 loop spans 14 amino acids. Looked up from germline, CDR1 is SGHAT and CDR2 is FQNNGV. Trimming cost V 4 bases and J 0 bases, with 9 bases left between them. The CDR3: CASSSTRDQETQYF. In DNA form, the CDR3 reads TGTGCCAGCAGCTCGACCCGGGACCAAGAGACCCAGTACTTC.

The J gene is TRBJ2-4, the V gene TRBV29-1; TRBD1 matches 9 bases. Trimming took 2 bases from V and 10 from J; bases not matched to a gene: 9. Germline CDR1 and CDR2: SQVTM and ANQGSEA. This CDR3 comprises 14 residues. This chain's CDR3 is CSVEPKGQGRIQYF. CDR3 bases: TGCAGCGTTGAACCAAAGGGACAGGGTCGGATTCAGTACTTC.

The chain links TRBV7-8 to TRBJ2-2; TRBD2 aligns across 10 bases. Trimming at V came to 5 bases and at J to 6 bases, leaving 12 bases not matched to a gene. There are 17 residues in the CDR3. Germline CDR1 SGHVS, CDR2 FQNEAQ. The CDR3 nucleotides are TGTGCCAGCAGCCCCCACCTAGCGGGAGCTGGCCCCGGGGAGCTGTTTTTT. It yields the protein CASSPHLAGAGPGELFF. The whole variable domain, remainder taken from reference TRBV7-8 and TRBJ2-2, is GAGVSQSPRYKVAKRGQDVALRCDPISGHVSLFWYQQALGQGPEFLTYFQNEAQLDKSGLPSDRFFAERPEGSVSTLKIQRTQQEDSAVYLCASSPHLAGAGPGELFFGEGSRLTVL.

Details on this clone: The junction does not match germline at one end; this may be a read error. This rearrangement joins TRBV25-1 to TRBJ1-2; D is possibly TRBD1 (5 bases). The CDR3 loop spans 16 amino acids. Germline CDR1 and CDR2: MGHDK and SYGVNS. CDR3: CANSAGGLYGTWGYTF. The CDR3 coding sequence is TGTGCCAACAGTGCCGGGGGGTTATATGGGACCTGGGGCTACACCTTC.

The chain couples TRBV19 to TRBJ2-7; D call uncertain. The CDR3 loop spans 13 amino acids. Germline-derived CDR1 and CDR2 are LNHDA and SQIVND (reference sequence). V dropped 5 bases and J dropped 7 bases, with 15 bases sitting between them. The CDR3 bases are TGTGCCAGTAGTCCGACTGTCTTGGGAGAGCAGTACTTC. Protein product: CASSPTVLGEQYF.

The chain has TRBV28 and TRBJ1-5; possibly TRBD1 for D (5 bases). From germline, CDR1 is MDHEN and CDR2 SYDVKM. The CDR3 extends over 18 amino acids. The V and J ends lost 3 bases and 1 base respectively, with 19 bases between them. The CDR3 sequence is CASSFKPPGTLSNQPQHF. The DNA of the CDR3 is TGTGCCAGCAGTTTTAAGCCCCCCGGGACCTTAAGCAATCAGCCCCAGCATTTT.

This chain connects TRBV4-1 to TRBJ1-1, with D perhaps matching TRBD1 (5 bases). CDR1 and CDR2 from the germline V gene are MGHRA and YSYEKL. Deletions cut 4 bases from V and 11 bases from J, with 17 bases between. CDR3 size: 13 residues. CDR3 sequence: CASSPRGPSFAFF. In DNA form, the CDR3 reads TGCGCCAGCAGCCCCCGGGGACCGAGCTTTGCTTTCTTT.

The rearrangement links TRBV4-2 to TRBJ1-1; D is undetermined. Deletions cut 1 base from V and 1 base from J, with 10 bases between. CDR1 LGHNA and CDR2 YNFKEQ come from the germline V gene. This CDR3 has 15 residues. CDR3 residues: CASSQVVEGNTEAFF. Written as DNA, the CDR3 is TGTGCCAGCAGCCAAGTAGTAGAAGGGAACACTGAAGCTTTCTTT.

The chain links TRBV5-1 to TRBJ2-7, with D hard to call. Per germline, CDR1 SGHRS and CDR2 YFSETQ. CDR3 length: 12 residues. V lost 4 bases to trimming and J lost 6 bases, with 11 bases between them. The CDR3 here is CASSQIGREQYF. The DNA for the CDR3 is TGCGCCAGCAGCCAAATCGGTCGCGAGCAGTACTTC.

The chain couples TRBV29-1 to TRBJ2-1, with 8 bases lining up with TRBD1. Losses at the gene ends were 1 base for V and 0 bases for J; bases not matched to a gene: 8. This CDR3 has 17 amino acids. Per germline, CDR1 SQVTM and CDR2 ANQGSEA. The CDR3 DNA sequence: TGCAGCGTTGAAGGGTCTTTGGGGACAGGCTCCTACAATGAGCAGTTCTTC. It specifies CSVEGSLGTGSYNEQFF.

V usage is TRBV28 and J usage is TRBJ1-1; no reliable D call. CDR3 length: 13 amino acids. V dropped 10 bases and J dropped 4 bases, with 16 bases sitting between them. Germline V gene lookup returns CDR1 MDHEN and CDR2 SYDVKM. The CDR3 spells CATDDTWGTEAFF. DNA for the CDR3: TGTGCCACCGATGACACTTGGGGCACTGAAGCTTTCTTT.

In the case of this clone: The sample carries other DNA sequences with the same CDR3. The V call is TRBV7-9, the J call TRBJ1-1; D call uncertain. V was clipped by 5 bases and J by 2 bases, with 9 bases between them. The CDR3 runs to 13 residues. From germline, CDR1 is SEHNR and CDR2 FQNEAQ (reference sequence). The CDR3 reads CASSPRGNTEAFF. The CDR3 DNA is TGTGCCAGCAGCCCCAGAGGTAACACTGAAGCTTTCTTT.

This CDR3 reads CASSDTDRSNEKLFF. The CDR3 coding sequence is TGTGCCAGTAGCGATACGGACCGATCGAATGAAAAACTGTTTTTT. The V gene is TRBV19, the J gene TRBJ1-4, with unresolved D. Germline values: CDR1 LNHDA, CDR2 SQIVND (reference sequence). The CDR3 extends over 15 amino acids. Trimming cost V 6 bases and J 5 bases, with 16 bases left between them.

This chain connects TRBV28 to TRBJ2-3; no reliable D call. The V end was cut by 5 bases, the J end by 0 bases, with 15 bases between. The CDR3 extends over 16 amino acids. The germline gives CDR1 MDHEN, CDR2 SYDVKM. The CDR3 here is CASSTADESSTDTQYF. The CDR3 region has the DNA TGTGCCAGCAGTACCGCAGACGAATCTAGCACAGATACGCAGTATTTT. The whole variable domain, remainder taken from reference TRBV28 and TRBJ2-3, is DVKVTQSSRYLVKRTGEKVFLECVQDMDHENMFWYRQDPGLGLRLIYFSYDVKMKEKGDIPEGYSVSREKKERFSLILESASTNQTSMYLCASSTADESSTDTQYFGPGTRLTVL.

This chain links TRBV27 with TRBJ1-5; 10 nucleotides line up with TRBD1. Germline lookup yields CDR1 MNHEY and CDR2 SMNVEV (reference sequence). Trimming cost V 5 bases and J 8 bases; bases outside gene matches: 6. The CDR3 covers 14 residues. CDR3 bases: TGTGCCAGCAGTACGACAGGGGGCGCGGAGCCCCAGCATTTT. Translating it yields CASSTTGGAEPQHF.

The chain couples TRBV5-1 to TRBJ2-2, with unresolved D. CDR3 length: 13 amino acids. Per germline, CDR1 SGHRS and CDR2 YFSETQ. Trimming removed 0 bases at V and 6 bases at J, with 6 bases between. This chain's CDR3 is CASSLGESGELFF. The CDR3 bases are TGCGCCAGCAGCTTGGGAGAATCCGGGGAGCTGTTTTTT.

The J gene is TRBJ2-2, the V gene TRBV27; TRBD2 aligns across 7 bases. CDR1 is MNHEY, CDR2 SMNVEV, per germline (reference sequence). The CDR3 has 17 residues. V shed 7 bases and J 7 bases; nucleotides not matched to a gene: 18. This chain's CDR3 is CASTNRGEGRRIGELFF. CDR3 DNA sequence: TGTGCCAGCACCAACCGGGGGGAGGGGCGCAGGATCGGGGAGCTGTTTTTT.

The chain employs TRBV27 and TRBJ2-1, with TRBD2 matching 8 bases. After removal of 3 bases from V and 6 bases from J, the junction contained 10 bases not matched to a gene. The CDR3 runs to 16 residues. The germline V gene has CDR1 MNHEY and CDR2 SMNVEV (reference sequence). As DNA, the CDR3 is TGTGCCAGCAGTTTGGGGTCCGGGACTAGTCTCAATGAGCAGTTCTTC. It specifies CASSLGSGTSLNEQFF.

The rearrangement joins TRBV5-1 to TRBJ1-1; TRBD1 matches at 7 bases. Germline V gene sequence: CDR1 SGHRS, CDR2 YFSETQ. After removal of 0 bases from V and 6 bases from J, the junction contained 8 bases not matched to a gene. The CDR3 loop spans 15 amino acids. The CDR3 region has the DNA TGCGCCAGCAGCTTGGCCAGGGGGGGAACTGCTGAAGCTTTCTTT. Translating it yields CASSLARGGTAEAFF.

This chain links TRBV10-3 with TRBJ1-2, with D maybe TRBD1 (5 bases). In germline, CDR1 is ENHRY, CDR2 SYGVKD. The CDR3 loop spans 14 amino acids. Trimming stripped 3 bases from V and 8 bases from J, with 16 bases between. This CDR3 is CAISDDSPLMGYTF. The CDR3 coding sequence is TGTGCCATCAGTGACGACAGCCCGTTAATGGGCTACACCTTC.

The chain carries TRBV5-5 and TRBJ2-5; 8 bases are a match to TRBD2. The CDR3 is 14 residues long. Germline V CDR1 and CDR2: SGHKS, YYEKEE (reference sequence). J was trimmed by 4 bases and V by 2 bases; bases with no gene match: 4. The CDR3 loop reads CASSFVREGETQYF. The CDR3 DNA reads TGTGCCAGCAGCTTCGTACGGGAGGGAGAGACCCAGTACTTC.

This clone has only one observation. V usage is TRBV19 and J usage is TRBJ2-5, with D possibly matching TRBD1 (6 bases). The assigned J gene may be wrong: the sequence end matches TRBJ2-7 better. This CDR3 has 15 residues. Germline V gene data show CDR1 as LNHDA and CDR2 as SQIVND (reference sequence). CDR3 sequence: CASSPTRDISYEQYF. The CDR3 nucleotides read TGTGCCAGTAGTCCAACCCGGGACATCTCCTACGAGCAGTACTTC.

The chain carries TRBV6-1 and TRBJ1-2; TRBD1 might be the D (5 bases). The V gene's germline CDR1 is MNHNS and CDR2 SASEGT. Trimming pared 0 bases from V and 5 bases from J, leaving 10 bases between. The CDR3 consists of 14 residues. The CDR3, as DNA: TGTGCCAGCAGTGAAGCGCGTGGGGGATATGGCTACACCTTC. Protein: CASSEARGGYGYTF.

The chain carries TRBV6-5 and TRBJ1-2, with 7 bases that match TRBD1. The CDR3 is made up of 15 amino acids. With V trimmed by 5 bases and J by 5 bases, 11 bases remained unmatched. Germline values: CDR1 MNHEY, CDR2 SVGAGI. The CDR3: CASSPTTGPRYGYTF. Written as DNA, the CDR3 is TGTGCCAGCAGTCCGACGACAGGGCCCCGGTATGGCTACACCTTC.